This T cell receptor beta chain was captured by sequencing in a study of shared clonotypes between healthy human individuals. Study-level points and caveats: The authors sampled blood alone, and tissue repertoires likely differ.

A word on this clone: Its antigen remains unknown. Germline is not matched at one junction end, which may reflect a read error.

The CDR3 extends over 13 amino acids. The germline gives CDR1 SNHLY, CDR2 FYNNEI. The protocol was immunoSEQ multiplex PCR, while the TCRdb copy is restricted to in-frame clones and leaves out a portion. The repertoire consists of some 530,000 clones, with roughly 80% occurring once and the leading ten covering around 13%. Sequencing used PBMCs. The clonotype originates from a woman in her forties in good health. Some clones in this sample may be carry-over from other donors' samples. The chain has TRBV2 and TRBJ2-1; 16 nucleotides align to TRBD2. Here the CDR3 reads CASSVGLAGGRLF. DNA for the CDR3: TGTGCCAGCAGTGTGGGACTAGCGGGAGGGCGCCTCTTC. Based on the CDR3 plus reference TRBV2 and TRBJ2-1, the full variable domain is EPEVTQTPSHQVTQMGQEVILRCVPISNHLYFYWYRQILGQKVEFLVSFYNNEISEKSEIFDDQFSVERPDGSNFTLKIRSTKLEDSAMYFCASSVGLAGGRLFGPGTRLTVL.